These T cell receptor beta chains were read from a single sample in a study of T cell responses to AZD1222 COVID-19 vaccine. Sequencing used immunoSEQ multiplex PCR; TCRdb keeps in-frame clones, though not all of them. The repertoire has fewer than 200,000 clones, 85% to 95% of them found once; the top ten carry roughly 1.4%. The sequencing used peripheral blood, collected on day 0 of AZD1222 vaccination. The receptor set was obtained from an adult in good health. Each CDR3 is given with its conserved first and last residue. The D gene is left open where the match is weak. Size is stated for part of the rows, as once, few or many counts, or as a class when the clone is expanded.

j_gene: TRBJ2-7; v_gene: TRBV19; d_gene: .; abundance: .; CDR3aa: CASSIAGKVWEQYF; CDR3nt: TGTGCCAGTAGTATAGCAGGGAAGGTATGGGAGCAGTACTTC
j_gene: TRBJ1-1; v_gene: TRBV3-1/TRBV3-2; d_gene: .; abundance: .; CDR3aa: CASSPGKGEAFF; CDR3nt: TGTGCCAGCAGCCCAGGGAAGGGCGAAGCTTTCTTT
j_gene: TRBJ2-1; v_gene: TRBV5-4; d_gene: TRBD2; abundance: .; CDR3aa: CASSGFGGRGLNNEQFF; CDR3nt: TGTGCCAGCAGCGGGTTCGGAGGGCGGGGACTAAACAATGAGCAGTTCTTC
j_gene: TRBJ2-3; v_gene: TRBV27; d_gene: .; abundance: .; CDR3aa: CASSPQGGSTQYF; CDR3nt: TGTGCCAGCAGTCCGCAGGGGGGGAGTACGCAGTATTTT
j_gene: TRBJ1-2; v_gene: TRBV30; d_gene: .; abundance: .; CDR3aa: CAWSVNSANYGYTF; CDR3nt: TGTGCCTGGAGTGTAAACAGTGCTAACTATGGCTACACCTTC
j_gene: TRBJ2-2; v_gene: TRBV19; d_gene: .; abundance: .; CDR3aa: CASSPSTSGGELFF; CDR3nt: TGTGCCAGTAGTCCCTCGACCAGTGGAGGGGAGCTGTTTTTT
j_gene: TRBJ1-2; v_gene: TRBV12-3/TRBV12-4; d_gene: .; abundance: .; CDR3aa: CASRGYGYTF; CDR3nt: TGTGCCAGCAGGGGATATGGCTACACCTTC
j_gene: TRBJ2-3; v_gene: TRBV2; d_gene: .; abundance: .; CDR3aa: CASSVSGYTDTQYF; CDR3nt: TGTGCCAGCAGTGTTAGCGGATACACAGATACGCAGTATTTT
j_gene: TRBJ2-1; v_gene: TRBV13; d_gene: TRBD1; abundance: .; CDR3aa: CASSLGVGTANEQFF; CDR3nt: TGTGCCAGCAGCTTAGGCGTGGGGACAGCCAATGAGCAGTTCTTC
j_gene: TRBJ1-1; v_gene: TRBV20-1; d_gene: .; abundance: .; CDR3aa: CSASKDSLNTEAFF; CDR3nt: TGCAGTGCTAGTAAAGACTCTCTGAACACTGAAGCTTTCTTT
j_gene: TRBJ2-1; v_gene: TRBV5-1; d_gene: TRBD2; abundance: once; CDR3aa: CASRVSGGAWEQFF; CDR3nt: TGCGCCAGCCGGGTAAGCGGGGGGGCTTGGGAGCAGTTCTTC
j_gene: TRBJ2-7; v_gene: TRBV18; d_gene: .; abundance: .; CDR3aa: CASSPLEEAYEQYF; CDR3nt: TGTGCCAGCTCACCTCTAGAAGAGGCCTACGAGCAGTACTTC
j_gene: TRBJ2-7; v_gene: TRBV6-6; d_gene: .; abundance: once; CDR3aa: CASRRLQRSSYEQYF; CDR3nt: TGTGCCAGCAGACGACTTCAGAGGAGCTCCTACGAGCAGTACTTC
j_gene: TRBJ2-3; v_gene: TRBV5-6; d_gene: TRBD2; abundance: .; CDR3aa: CASSLRTSGRTDTQYF; CDR3nt: TGTGCCAGCAGCTTACGGACTAGCGGGAGAACAGATACGCAGTATTTT
j_gene: TRBJ2-2; v_gene: TRBV4-2; d_gene: .; abundance: .; CDR3aa: CASSQGGLSTGELFF; CDR3nt: TGTGCCAGCAGCCAAGGAGGACTCTCGACCGGGGAGCTGTTTTTT
j_gene: TRBJ2-1; v_gene: TRBV28; d_gene: .; abundance: .; CDR3aa: CASSPAGAYNEQFF; CDR3nt: TGTGCCAGCAGCCCGGCAGGGGCTTACAATGAGCAGTTCTTC
j_gene: TRBJ2-7; v_gene: TRBV28; d_gene: .; abundance: .; CDR3aa: CASGKAMHEQYF; CDR3nt: TGTGCCAGCGGTAAAGCGATGCACGAGCAGTACTTC
j_gene: TRBJ1-3; v_gene: TRBV19; d_gene: .; abundance: few; CDR3aa: CASKRESRGNTIYF; CDR3nt: TGTGCCAGTAAAAGGGAGTCGCGTGGAAACACCATATATTTT
j_gene: TRBJ1-4; v_gene: TRBV2; d_gene: TRBD1; abundance: .; CDR3aa: CASSELGQGGEKLFF; CDR3nt: TGTGCCAGCAGTGAACTGGGACAGGGGGGGGAAAAACTGTTTTTT
j_gene: TRBJ1-1; v_gene: TRBV11-2; d_gene: TRBD1; abundance: few; CDR3aa: CASSRGGVGGQTEAFF; CDR3nt: TGTGCCAGCAGCCGAGGGGGCGTAGGAGGACAAACTGAAGCTTTCTTT
j_gene: TRBJ1-2; v_gene: TRBV28; d_gene: TRBD1; abundance: .; CDR3aa: CASVWAGQGAEGYTF; CDR3nt: TGTGCCAGCGTTTGGGCCGGACAGGGGGCTGAGGGCTACACCTTC
j_gene: TRBJ1-2; v_gene: TRBV9; d_gene: .; abundance: .; CDR3aa: CASSDRGNYGYTF; CDR3nt: TGTGCCAGCAGCGACCGGGGAAACTATGGCTACACCTTC
j_gene: TRBJ1-1; v_gene: TRBV19; d_gene: TRBD1; abundance: .; CDR3aa: CASRGAGGTEAFF; CDR3nt: TGTGCCAGCAGGGGGGCAGGGGGCACTGAAGCTTTCTTT
j_gene: TRBJ1-1; v_gene: TRBV7-6; d_gene: .; abundance: .; CDR3aa: CASMRGVNTEAFF; CDR3nt: TGTGCCAGCATGAGGGGAGTGAACACTGAAGCTTTCTTT
j_gene: TRBJ2-7; v_gene: TRBV4-2; d_gene: .; abundance: once; CDR3aa: CASSQIRDLFYEQYF; CDR3nt: TGTGCCAGCAGCCAAATTAGGGACCTTTTCTACGAGCAGTACTTC
j_gene: TRBJ1-2; v_gene: TRBV12-3/TRBV12-4; d_gene: .; abundance: few; CDR3aa: CASSHGGQGYTF; CDR3nt: TGTGCCAGCAGTCATGGGGGGCAAGGCTACACCTTC
j_gene: TRBJ2-3; v_gene: TRBV2; d_gene: .; abundance: .; CDR3aa: CAMHIGAPTDTQYF; CDR3nt: TGTGCCATGCACATCGGGGCCCCCACAGATACGCAGTATTTT
j_gene: TRBJ1-6; v_gene: TRBV7-8; d_gene: .; abundance: once; CDR3aa: CASRQGSNSPLHF; CDR3nt: TGTGCCAGCAGGCAGGGTTCTAATTCACCCCTCCACTTT
j_gene: TRBJ2-7; v_gene: TRBV6-5; d_gene: .; abundance: .; CDR3aa: CASSYDAEQYF; CDR3nt: TGTGCCAGCAGTTATGACGCGGAGCAGTACTTC
j_gene: TRBJ2-1; v_gene: TRBV19; d_gene: .; abundance: .; CDR3aa: CASSITLNSYNEQFF; CDR3nt: TGTGCCAGTAGTATCACTCTCAACAGCTACAATGAGCAGTTCTTC
j_gene: TRBJ1-6; v_gene: TRBV7-3; d_gene: .; abundance: .; CDR3aa: CASSLMGTGTSPLHF; CDR3nt: TGTGCCAGCAGCTTAATGGGCACAGGGACCTCACCCCTCCACTTT
j_gene: TRBJ2-2; v_gene: TRBV28; d_gene: .; abundance: .; CDR3aa: CATSVYKNTGELFF; CDR3nt: TGTGCCACCTCAGTTTATAAGAACACCGGGGAGCTGTTTTTT
j_gene: TRBJ2-7; v_gene: TRBV14; d_gene: TRBD1; abundance: .; CDR3aa: CASSHQMGDREGSEQYF; CDR3nt: TGTGCCAGCAGCCACCAAATGGGGGACAGGGAAGGGAGCGAGCAGTACTTC
j_gene: TRBJ1-4; v_gene: TRBV30; d_gene: .; abundance: .; CDR3aa: CAWGPPWARAGEKLFF; CDR3nt: TGTGCCTGGGGTCCCCCCTGGGCCAGGGCGGGGGAAAAACTGTTTTTT
j_gene: TRBJ1-1; v_gene: TRBV6-5; d_gene: .; abundance: .; CDR3aa: CASSYGGPMNTEAFF; CDR3nt: TGTGCCAGCAGTTACGGGGGACCGATGAACACTGAAGCTTTCTTT
j_gene: TRBJ2-3; v_gene: TRBV5-8; d_gene: .; abundance: once; CDR3aa: CASSFIPGTDTQYF; CDR3nt: TGTGCCAGCAGCTTTATCCCGGGCACAGATACGCAGTATTTT
j_gene: TRBJ2-3; v_gene: TRBV29-1; d_gene: .; abundance: .; CDR3aa: CSVQGSSTDTQYF; CDR3nt: TGCAGCGTGCAGGGTTCTAGCACAGATACGCAGTATTTT
j_gene: TRBJ1-5; v_gene: TRBV19; d_gene: TRBD1; abundance: .; CDR3aa: CASHTTGGKTSNQPQHF; CDR3nt: TGTGCCAGCCACACGACAGGGGGCAAAACGAGCAATCAGCCCCAGCATTTT
j_gene: TRBJ1-1; v_gene: TRBV5-1; d_gene: .; abundance: once; CDR3aa: CASSFGGSEIEAFF; CDR3nt: TGCGCCAGCAGCTTTGGGGGTTCGGAGATTGAAGCTTTCTTT
j_gene: TRBJ2-5; v_gene: TRBV6-2/TRBV6-3; d_gene: .; abundance: .; CDR3aa: CASSYYDNQETQYF; CDR3nt: TGTGCCAGCAGTTACTATGACAACCAAGAGACCCAGTACTTC
j_gene: TRBJ2-4; v_gene: TRBV27; d_gene: .; abundance: .; CDR3aa: CASSPGQELLAKNIQYF; CDR3nt: TGTGCCAGCAGTCCGGGGCAGGAGTTACTAGCCAAAAACATTCAGTACTTC
j_gene: TRBJ2-1; v_gene: TRBV28; d_gene: .; abundance: .; CDR3aa: CASQGPRGTEQFF; CDR3nt: TGTGCCAGCCAGGGCCCTAGGGGTACTGAGCAGTTCTTC
j_gene: TRBJ1-1; v_gene: TRBV12-3/TRBV12-4; d_gene: .; abundance: .; CDR3aa: CASSFEGNTEAFF; CDR3nt: TGTGCCAGCAGTTTTGAAGGGAACACTGAAGCTTTCTTT
j_gene: TRBJ1-2; v_gene: TRBV6-2/TRBV6-3; d_gene: .; abundance: .; CDR3aa: CASSEGYGYTF; CDR3nt: TGTGCCAGCAGTGAGGGGTATGGCTACACCTTC
j_gene: TRBJ2-5; v_gene: TRBV4-2; d_gene: .; abundance: .; CDR3aa: CASSQEARVGETQYF; CDR3nt: TGTGCCAGCAGCCAAGAAGCCAGGGTTGGAGAGACCCAGTACTTC
j_gene: TRBJ2-2; v_gene: TRBV27; d_gene: .; abundance: .; CDR3aa: CASSLISGELFF; CDR3nt: TGTGCCAGCAGTTTAATATCCGGGGAGCTGTTTTTT